This T cell receptor (beta chain) was sequenced during a study of blood T cell repertoires in COVID-19. CDR1 is SGHRS, CDR2 YFSETQ, per germline. V gave up 1 base and J gave up 0 bases, with 11 bases separating them. CDR3 size: 15 residues. Profiled with immunoSEQ multiplex PCR; TCRdb holds only in-frame clones, not every one. This table has about 130,000 clones, roughly four fifths appearing once. The sequence was obtained from a human donor in a cohort sampled during active COVID-19. The sequencing input was peripheral blood. The chain has TRBV5-1 and TRBJ2-7; D perhaps matches TRBD1 (6 bases). CDR3 protein: CASSLSQGSSYEQYF. The CDR3 region has the DNA TGCGCCAGCAGCTTGAGCCAGGGGTCCTCCTACGAGCAGTACTTC.